This T cell receptor beta chain stems from a study of metastatic and nonmetastatic thyroid tumors. The wider study: A comparison of repertoires was made across blood and tumor or nodule tissue from malignant and benign thyroid patients.

This clone came up a few times. Each patient went into thyroid surgery without having received any treatment. TCRdb re-called the PCR reads through MiXCR. The table shows 15,000 or so clones, with 25% to 30% occurring only once. Germline V gene data show CDR1 as SGHRS and CDR2 as YFSETQ. The V gene lost 4 bases and the J gene lost 4 bases, with 15 bases spanning the gap. The CDR3 is made up of 15 amino acids. The gene calls are TRBV5-1 and TRBJ2-1; possibly TRBD1 for D (6 bases). This sequence originates from a female donor with papillary thyroid cancer or a benign thyroid nodule (not recorded which). Some clones in this sample may be carry-over from other donors' samples. Sequencing was done on a sample of adjacent normal tissue. Here the CDR3 reads CASSETGETYNEQFF. CDR3 nucleotide sequence: TGCGCCAGCAGCGAGACAGGCGAGACTTACAATGAGCAGTTCTTC.